This T cell receptor (beta chain) came from a study of T cell responses to AZD1222 COVID-19 vaccine. Comment on this clone: Its antigen is as yet unknown.

The CDR3 runs to 17 residues. TCRdb's table, derived via immunoSEQ multiplex PCR, lists solely in-frame clones and lacks some. The sample records approximately 110,000 clones, about four fifths being singletons. General study results and limits: Elevations in Spike-specific TCR breadth and depth followed administration of two AZD1222 doses.

This chain joins TRBV21-1 and TRBJ1-1. TRBV21-1 is given as a pseudogene. The starting material was peripheral blood, obtained on day 0 of AZD1222 vaccination. The TCR was taken from an adult in good health. The CDR3 DNA is TGTGCCAGCAGCAAAGACCAGGGTTCGGGGCTGAACACTGAAGCTTTCTTT. It specifies CASSKDQGSGLNTEAFF.